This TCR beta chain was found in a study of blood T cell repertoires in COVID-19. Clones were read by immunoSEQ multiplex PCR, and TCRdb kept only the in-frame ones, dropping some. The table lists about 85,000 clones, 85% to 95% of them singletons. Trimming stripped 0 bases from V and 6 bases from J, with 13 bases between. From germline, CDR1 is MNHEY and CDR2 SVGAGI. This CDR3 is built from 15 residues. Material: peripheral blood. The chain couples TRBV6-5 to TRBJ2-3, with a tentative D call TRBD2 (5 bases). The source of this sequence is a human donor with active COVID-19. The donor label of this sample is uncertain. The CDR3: CASSYSIGLRDTQYF. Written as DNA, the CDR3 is TGTGCCAGCAGTTACTCTATCGGACTGCGGGATACGCAGTATTTT.